Here is one T cell receptor beta chain with its context. Its matching antigen is unknown. Profiling relied on immunoSEQ multiplex PCR, and the TCRdb table lists in-frame clones only, not all of them. This table has fewer than 150,000 clones, roughly 90% appearing once. Per the germline V gene, CDR1 is SEHNR and CDR2 is FQNEAQ (reference sequence). The CDR3 is made up of 19 amino acids. Trimming removed 4 bases at V and 4 bases at J, with 28 bases between. This entry is derived from a study of cytomegalovirus exposure and HLA in healthy donors. General study results and limits: The classifier, whose performance was assessed in both the original and validation cohorts, reportedly diagnosed cytomegalovirus status with high specificity and sensitivity. It was confirmed in vitro that a few of the CMV-associated chains were specific for CMV antigens.

Sequences were obtained from PBMCs. This TCR came from a man aged 25-45 years in good health and CMV-seronegative. The chain recombines TRBV7-9 with TRBJ2-5, with D tentatively TRBD1 (5 bases). The CDR3 spells CASSSPGPALYRLGETQYF. The CDR3, as DNA: TGTGCCAGCAGCTCACCGGGCCCTGCGTTGTACAGGCTTGGAGAGACCCAGTACTTC.